Listed below are T cell receptor beta chains from one sample, sequenced in a study of T cell responses to AZD1222 COVID-19 vaccine. Sequencing was performed with immunoSEQ multiplex PCR; in TCRdb, only in-frame clones are kept and a portion is missing. The data show tens of thousands of clones, over 90% seen once. The sample here was peripheral blood, taken on day 0 of AZD1222 vaccination. The receptors here all came from an adult in good health. CDR3s include the opening cysteine and the closing phenylalanine or tryptophan. D genes are given only for firm matches. Rows give clone size only sometimes, using once, few, many, or a class for an expanded clone.

V gene	J gene	clone size	D gene	CDR3 protein	CDR3 DNA
TRBV12-3/TRBV12-4	TRBJ1-5	once	NA	CASSSTREQPQHF	TGTGCCAGCAGTTCGACGAGGGAACAGCCCCAGCATTTT
TRBV6-5	TRBJ1-2	once	NA	CASRGRTGGGYTF	TGTGCCAGCAGAGGTAGAACAGGAGGAGGCTACACCTTC
TRBV19	TRBJ1-6	once	NA	CASSIRSGVGSPLHF	TGTGCCAGTAGTATCCGGTCTGGGGTCGGATCACCCCTCCACTTT
TRBV21-1	TRBJ1-5	few	NA	CASPGVWDQPQHF	TGTGCCAGCCCAGGGGTTTGGGATCAGCCCCAGCATTTT
TRBV10-3	TRBJ2-4	NA	NA	CAISGPAPLAKNIQYF	TGTGCCATCAGTGGGCCCGCACCCTTAGCCAAAAACATTCAGTACTTC
TRBV7-9	TRBJ2-5	NA	NA	CASSLRGLRRIIQETQYF	TGTGCCAGCAGCTTACGGGGACTCCGACGGATCATCCAAGAGACCCAGTACTTC
TRBV19	TRBJ1-1	NA	TRBD1	CASTPTGGTEAFF	TGTGCCAGTACCCCCACAGGGGGCACTGAAGCTTTCTTT
TRBV6-4	TRBJ2-7	NA	NA	CASSAPEGGQSSYEQYF	TGTGCCAGCAGCGCCCCCGAGGGAGGACAGAGCTCCTACGAGCAGTACTTC
TRBV6-1	TRBJ2-7	NA	TRBD1	CASSETSGGYEQYF	TGTGCCAGCAGTGAAACGTCAGGGGGCTATGAGCAGTACTTC
TRBV7-6	TRBJ1-5	NA	NA	CASSLEGGGQPQHF	TGTGCCAGCAGCTTAGAGGGGGGCGGTCAGCCCCAGCATTTT
TRBV9	TRBJ2-7	NA	TRBD1	CASSRDRGPREQYF	TGTGCCAGCAGCCGGGACAGGGGGCCTAGGGAGCAGTACTTC
TRBV6-1	TRBJ1-2	NA	TRBD1	CASREAGQGKGGYTF	TGTGCCAGCAGAGAAGCAGGACAGGGTAAAGGTGGCTACACCTTC
TRBV4-1	TRBJ2-7	medium-sized	NA	CASSQDPTYSYEQYF	TGCGCCAGCAGCCAAGATCCGACCTACTCCTACGAGCAGTACTTC
TRBV5-1	TRBJ1-1	NA	NA	CASSLDISTEAFF	TGCGCCAGCAGCTTGGACATTTCTACCGAAGCTTTCTTT
TRBV28	TRBJ1-2	NA	NA	CASEGGERYTF	TGTGCCAGCGAGGGGGGGGAACGATACACCTTC
TRBV3-1/TRBV3-2	TRBJ1-1	NA	NA	CASSQDGWNTEAFF	TGTGCCAGCAGCCAAGACGGCTGGAACACTGAAGCTTTCTTT
TRBV6-6	TRBJ2-1	NA	TRBD2	CASTLAGYNEQFF	TGTGCCAGCACCCTAGCGGGGTACAATGAGCAGTTCTTC
TRBV19	TRBJ2-3	NA	TRBD2	CASSGTSGGSSTDTQYF	TGTGCCAGTAGTGGGACTAGCGGGGGGTCTAGCACAGATACGCAGTATTTT
TRBV2	TRBJ1-5	once	NA	CASSLTALNQPQHF	TGTGCCAGCAGTCTCACGGCCCTTAATCAGCCCCAGCATTTT
TRBV7-9	TRBJ1-1	NA	TRBD1	CASSIQGMGTEAFF	TGTGCCAGCAGCATACAGGGGATGGGCACTGAAGCTTTCTTT
TRBV7-8	TRBJ1-2	once	NA	CASSLANFGRPEVVHTF	TGTGCCAGCAGCTTAGCGAATTTCGGAAGGCCTGAGGTGGTTCACACCTTC
TRBV7-9	TRBJ1-2	NA	NA	CASSSPGVNGYTF	TGTGCCAGCAGCTCCCCAGGGGTTAATGGCTACACCTTC
TRBV6-5	TRBJ2-7	once	NA	CASSQHDYPNEQYF	TGTGCCAGCAGTCAACACGACTATCCCAACGAGCAGTACTTC
TRBV28	TRBJ1-3	NA	NA	CASSLCFQTRCTIYF	TGTGCCAGCAGTTTATGCTTCCAGACAAGGTGCACCATATATTTT
TRBV7-3	TRBJ1-2	NA	NA	CASSASYQGNGYTF	TGTGCCAGCAGCGCATCCTACCAGGGGAATGGCTACACCTTC
TRBV24-1	TRBJ2-2	NA	NA	CATSEAGRSGELFF	TGTGCCACCAGTGAGGCAGGGAGGTCCGGGGAGCTGTTTTTT
TRBV10-2	TRBJ2-2	NA	NA	CASIPTRVTGELFF	TGCGCCAGCATTCCGACTAGAGTCACCGGGGAGCTGTTTTTT
TRBV5-6	TRBJ1-2	NA	NA	CASSRGPSPGYGYTF	TGTGCCAGCAGCAGGGGACCCTCCCCTGGCTATGGCTACACCTTC
TRBV28	TRBJ1-5	NA	NA	CASGTGAEDNQPQHF	TGTGCCAGCGGAACGGGGGCCGAAGACAATCAGCCCCAGCATTTT
TRBV5-4	TRBJ2-5	NA	NA	CASSLPQETQYF	TGTGCCAGCAGCTTGCCTCAAGAGACCCAGTACTTC
TRBV4-2	TRBJ2-3	NA	TRBD2	CASSQDPGLAGRYF	TGTGCCAGCAGCCAAGATCCGGGGCTAGCGGGGCGGTATTTT
TRBV30	TRBJ1-4	few	NA	CAWSPPGATLGEKLFF	TGTGCCTGGAGTCCTCCCGGGGCAACCTTGGGGGAAAAACTGTTTTTT
TRBV10-3	TRBJ1-5	NA	TRBD1	CATGIRDRDNQPQHF	TGTGCCACCGGGATCCGGGACAGGGACAATCAGCCCCAGCATTTT
TRBV7-2	TRBJ1-3	NA	NA	CASSLDSLGNTIYF	TGTGCCAGCAGCTTGGACAGCCTTGGGAACACCATATATTTT
TRBV5-6	TRBJ2-7	once	NA	CASSPQGNSYEQYF	TGTGCCAGCAGCCCGCAAGGCAACTCCTACGAGCAGTACTTC
TRBV19	TRBJ2-7	NA	TRBD1	CASSIDRGSYEQYF	TGTGCCAGTAGTATTGACAGGGGCTCCTACGAGCAGTACTTC
TRBV15	TRBJ2-7	NA	TRBD1	CATSRDPGQGSREQYF	TGTGCCACCAGCAGAGACCCGGGACAGGGCTCCCGCGAGCAGTACTTC
TRBV19	TRBJ2-3	NA	TRBD1	CASRDRGRADTQYF	TGTGCCAGTCGGGACAGGGGAAGGGCAGATACGCAGTATTTT
TRBV6-2/TRBV6-3	TRBJ1-1	once	NA	CASSPNLHRAKGDTEAFF	TGTGCCAGCAGCCCGAACTTACATAGGGCCAAGGGGGACACTGAAGCTTTCTTT
TRBV12-3/TRBV12-4	TRBJ1-1	NA	NA	CASRLYTLEAFF	TGTGCCAGCAGGCTATACACTCTTGAAGCTTTCTTT
TRBV5-1	TRBJ2-3	NA	NA	CASSARSMGGNTDTQYF	TGCGCCAGCAGCGCAAGGTCGATGGGGGGTAACACAGATACGCAGTATTTT
TRBV6-2/TRBV6-3	TRBJ2-3	NA	TRBD2	CASSLGTSGNWDTQYF	TGTGCCAGCAGCCTCGGGACTAGCGGGAACTGGGATACGCAGTATTTT
TRBV7-2	TRBJ1-2	NA	TRBD1	CASSLGTAYGYTF	TGTGCCAGCAGCTTGGGGACAGCCTATGGCTACACCTTC
TRBV11-2	TRBJ1-3	NA	NA	CASKGGSRGNTIYF	TGTGCCAGCAAGGGAGGTTCCAGGGGAAACACCATATATTTT
TRBV28	TRBJ1-5	NA	NA	CASSLVGPQHF	TGTGCCAGCAGTCTAGTAGGGCCCCAGCATTTT
TRBV27	TRBJ2-5	NA	TRBD2	CASSFISGGTPWTQYF	TGTGCCAGCAGTTTTATTTCCGGGGGGACCCCGTGGACCCAGTACTTC
TRBV7-2	TRBJ1-1	NA	NA	CASSLDGAGNTEAFF	TGTGCCAGCAGCTTAGACGGGGCGGGTAACACTGAAGCTTTCTTT
TRBV27	TRBJ1-1	NA	NA	CASSPTHSGQLMNTEAFF	TGTGCCAGCAGTCCCACCCACTCCGGACAGCTTATGAACACTGAAGCTTTCTTT
TRBV19	TRBJ2-2	few	TRBD1	CASSADRVTGELFF	TGTGCCAGTAGTGCCGACAGGGTGACCGGGGAGCTGTTTTTT